This T cell receptor beta chain is from a study of cytomegalovirus exposure and HLA in healthy donors. At the level of the study: In a previous analysis, 117 million unique TCR beta sequences were found from about 179 million T cells.

The study ran its PCR with 60 Vbeta and 13 Jbeta primers. The assay was immunoSEQ multiplex PCR, and TCRdb's table has in-frame clones only and misses some. The sample lists fewer than 200,000 clones, approximately 71% occurring once. J was trimmed by 11 bases and V by 4 bases; bases with no gene match: 9. The CDR3 has 14 amino acids. Germline V gene lookup returns CDR1 SGDLS and CDR2 YYNGEE. The sample holds a few counts of this clone. Antigen: not known. Overall study findings and caveats: In a later analysis, several top co-occurrence clusters appeared linked to parvovirus B19, influenza, CMV and Epstein-Barr virus. Per a later analysis, 18,000 or so TCR beta sequences showed association with HLA alleles at 0.05 false discovery rate. Testing in vitro showed a few CMV-associated chains specific for CMV antigens.

V is TRBV9 and J is TRBJ1-3; TRBD1 matches at 10 bases. Material for sequencing was PBMCs. This sequence was found in a man in his fifties in good health and CMV-seronegative. The CDR3 protein is CASSLGQGIGAIYF. The CDR3, as DNA: TGTGCCAGCAGCCTGGGACAGGGGATCGGAGCCATATATTTT.